Presented here are 28 T cell receptor beta chains from one specimen sequenced in a study of T cell responses to AZD1222 COVID-19 vaccine. The repertoire was sequenced with immunoSEQ multiplex PCR; TCRdb's copy has only in-frame clones and lacks some. The sample has fewer than 200,000 clones, under 95% seen once. The starting material was peripheral blood, obtained 28 days after the second AZD1222 dose. The origin of the receptors is an adult who received the AZD1222 COVID-19 vaccine.

V usage is TRBV28 and J usage is TRBJ1-3; a possible D gene is TRBD1 (5 bases). Trimming took 2 bases from V and 0 from J, leaving 11 bases between them. The CDR3 covers 16 residues. Germline CDR1 is MDHEN and CDR2 is SYDVKM. The CDR3 nucleotides read TGTGCCAGCAGTTTACTTGGGGGGACCTCTGGAAACACCATATATTTT. Amino acid sequence: CASSLLGGTSGNTIYF.

This chain uses TRBV9 with TRBJ2-2, with 10 bases fitting TRBD1. Germline V gives CDR1 SGDLS, CDR2 YYNGEE. There are 16 residues in the CDR3. Losses at the gene ends were 4 bases for V and 1 base for J; bases not matched to a gene: 4. In DNA, the CDR3 is TGTGCCAGCAGCCCACGGACAGGGGGGAACACCGGGGAGCTGTTTTTT. It is translated as CASSPRTGGNTGELFF.

This clone was recorded once. This chain links TRBV12-5 with TRBJ2-7; 8 positions match TRBD1. The V and J ends lost 0 bases and 2 bases, in that order; junction bases with no gene match: 9. CDR3 length: 17 residues. Germline CDR1 and CDR2: LGHNT and FRNRAP. As DNA, the CDR3 is TGTGCTAGTGGTTTGGTGACAGGGGACAGGCGAACCTACGAGCAGTACTTC. Translating gives CASGLVTGDRRTYEQYF.

The chain recombines TRBV2 with TRBJ2-3; 8 bases are shared with TRBD1. The CDR3 is 14 amino acids. In germline, CDR1 is SNHLY, CDR2 FYNNEI. V shed 6 bases, J shed 3 bases, and the junction held 5 bases outside the gene matches. The CDR3, as DNA: TGTGCCAGCAGATACAGGGGGTCGACAGATACGCAGTATTTT. Its protein is CASRYRGSTDTQYF.

The chain uses TRBV5-1 and TRBJ2-7, with 8 bases identical to TRBD1. Per germline, CDR1 SGHRS and CDR2 YFSETQ. Germline trimming cut 1 base from V and 7 bases from J; bases unmatched to any gene: 7. The CDR3 consists of 14 residues. The CDR3 is CASSLRQGAWEQYF. In DNA form, the CDR3 reads TGCGCCAGCAGCTTGAGGCAGGGGGCCTGGGAGCAGTACTTC. The entire variable domain, with the rest obtained from reference TRBV5-1 and TRBJ2-7, is as follows: KAGVTQTPRYLIKTRGQQVTLSCSPISGHRSVSWYQQTPGQGLQFLFEYFSETQRNKGNFPGRFSGRQFSNSRSEMNVSTLELGDSALYLCASSLRQGAWEQYFGPGTRLTVT.

The V and J genes are TRBV2 and TRBJ2-1, with 11 bases fitting TRBD2. V lost 4 bases and J lost 3; bases outside the gene matches: 5. The CDR3 loop spans 16 amino acids. CDR1 and CDR2 (germline): SNHLY, FYNNEI. The CDR3 region is CASSARTSGFYNEQFF. The CDR3 bases are TGTGCCAGCAGTGCAAGGACTAGCGGGTTCTACAATGAGCAGTTCTTC.

The chain links TRBV20-1 to TRBJ2-5; D call uncertain. Germline CDR1 is DFQATT and CDR2 is SNEGSKA (reference sequence). Trimming removed 6 bases at V and 5 bases at J, with 10 bases between. CDR3 length equals 11 residues. CDR3 residues: CSAPEKETQYF. The CDR3, as DNA: TGCAGTGCGCCGGAAAAGGAGACCCAGTACTTC.

Of note for this clone: Other DNA sequences in this sample translate to the same CDR3. The rearrangement links TRBV19 to TRBJ1-1; D gene uncertain. Germline values: CDR1 LNHDA, CDR2 SQIVND (reference sequence). The germline V and J ends were trimmed by 7 bases and 1 base, with 7 bases remaining between them. This CDR3 contains 12 residues. CDR3 amino acids: CASISGNTEAFF. The CDR3 DNA sequence: TGTGCCAGTATTTCCGGGAACACTGAAGCTTTCTTT.

The rearrangement links TRBV19 to TRBJ2-3; the D gene is possibly TRBD1 (5 bases). Trimming stripped 3 bases from V and 2 bases from J, with 9 bases between. Germline V gene sequence: CDR1 LNHDA, CDR2 SQIVND (reference sequence). This CDR3 region has 14 residues. Here the CDR3 DNA reads TGTGCCAGTAGTATTGGACACTCCACAGATACGCAGTATTTT. Translated, it gives CASSIGHSTDTQYF.

The rearrangement uses TRBV5-6 and TRBJ2-5, with 7 bases aligning to TRBD2. V dropped 4 bases and J dropped 9; count of bases not matched to a gene: 12. The CDR3 loop spans 14 amino acids. The germline gives CDR1 SGHDT, CDR2 YYEEEE. This CDR3 is CASSPRTSLGAQYF. In DNA form, the CDR3 reads TGTGCCAGCAGCCCACGGACTAGTTTGGGGGCCCAGTACTTC.

The chain links TRBV19 to TRBJ1-3, with D possibly matching TRBD1 (5 bases). The CDR3 is 14 amino acids. Trimming pared 5 bases from V and 2 bases from J, leaving 10 bases between. CDR1 and CDR2 from the germline V gene are LNHDA and SQIVND (reference sequence). CDR3 sequence reads: CASSVTGTGNTIYF. The CDR3 DNA reads as TGTGCCAGTAGTGTCACAGGAACTGGAAACACCATATATTTT.

The rearrangement links TRBV5-4 to TRBJ1-4; a weak D match, TRBD1 (5 bases). The length of the CDR3 is 15 residues. V gave up 2 bases and J gave up 6 bases, with 14 bases separating them. CDR1 SGHNT and CDR2 YYREEE come from the germline V gene (reference sequence). The CDR3 DNA reads TGTGCCAGCAGCTTCGGGGGGGAAGCGGATGAAAAACTGTTTTTT. As protein: CASSFGGEADEKLFF. Based on the CDR3 plus reference TRBV5-4 and TRBJ1-4, the full variable domain is ETGVTQSPTHLIKTRGQQVTLRCSSQSGHNTVSWYQQALGQGPQFIFQYYREEENGRGNFPPRFSGLQFPNYSSELNVNALELDDSALYLCASSFGGEADEKLFFGSGTQLSVL.

In DNA, the CDR3 is TGCGCCAGCAGCTTCCAGGGGAGAGGGGCTGAAGCTTTCTTT. It specifies CASSFQGRGAEAFF. V is TRBV5-1 and J is TRBJ1-1; D possibly corresponds to TRBD1 (6 bases). This CDR3 is 14 amino acids long. Germline CDR1 and CDR2: SGHRS and YFSETQ. V lost 2 bases and J lost 6, with 14 bases in between. The complete variable domain, with remaining parts taken from reference TRBV5-1 and TRBJ1-1, reads KAGVTQTPRYLIKTRGQQVTLSCSPISGHRSVSWYQQTPGQGLQFLFEYFSETQRNKGNFPGRFSGRQFSNSRSEMNVSTLELGDSALYLCASSFQGRGAEAFFGQGTRLTVV.

The chain recombines TRBV27 with TRBJ1-1; the match to TRBD1 covers 7 bases. This CDR3 is 15 amino acids long. V lost 5 bases and J lost 2; bases outside the gene matches: 8. Germline assignment: CDR1 MNHEY and CDR2 SMNVEV (reference sequence). CDR3 sequence: CASSPSGQANTEAFF. The CDR3 DNA sequence: TGTGCCAGCAGTCCCTCAGGACAGGCTAACACTGAAGCTTTCTTT.

This rearrangement joins TRBV5-1 to TRBJ2-3, with TRBD2 matching 7 bases. The CDR3 runs 14 residues. CDR1 is SGHRS, CDR2 YFSETQ, per germline. V lost 4 bases, J lost 2 bases, and 4 bases stayed unmatched. The CDR3 here is CASSNLAVTDTQYF. The CDR3 nucleotides are TGCGCCAGCAGCAATCTAGCGGTCACAGATACGCAGTATTTT.

This sequence joins TRBV29-1 and TRBJ1-2; D is possibly TRBD1 (6 bases). The germline V gene encodes CDR1 SQVTM and CDR2 ANQGSEA. The CDR3 runs 12 residues. V lost 3 bases to trimming and J lost 6 bases, with 11 bases between them. The CDR3 reads CSVDRGGNGYTF. The CDR3 coding sequence is TGCAGCGTTGACAGGGGAGGGAATGGCTACACCTTC.

This chain joins TRBV7-6 and TRBJ1-6; 7 positions agree with TRBD1. CDR1 is SGHVS and CDR2 is FNYEAQ in the germline V gene. After removal of 6 bases from V and 10 bases from J, the junction contained 9 bases not matched to a gene. CDR3 length equals 14 residues. The CDR3 nucleotides read TGTGCCAGCAGTTCACAGGGGTTCGGGTCACCCCTCCACTTT. This encodes CASSSQGFGSPLHF.

The sample holds one count of this clone. The V gene is TRBV15, the J gene TRBJ1-5, with D tentatively TRBD1 (5 bases). V was clipped by 0 bases and J by 6 bases, with 12 bases between them. The CDR3 loop spans 15 amino acids. The germline V gene encodes CDR1 LNHNV and CDR2 YYDKDF (reference sequence). The CDR3 nucleotides are TGTGCCACCAGCAGAGATTTAAGGGACGCTCAGCCCCAGCATTTT. This codes for CATSRDLRDAQPQHF.

The gene calls are TRBV6-2 or TRBV6-3 and TRBJ1-1, with D possibly TRBD1 on 5 matching bases. Germline CDR1 reads MNHEY; CDR2 reads SVGEGT. CDR3 length: 14 amino acids. V lost 5 bases, J lost 0 bases, and 10 bases lay in between. The CDR3 here is CASSRTLMNTEAFF. Written as DNA, the CDR3 is TGTGCCAGCAGTCGGACATTGATGAACACTGAAGCTTTCTTT.

This sequence joins TRBV19 and TRBJ1-1; D not certain. Deletions cut 9 bases from V and 4 bases from J, with 12 bases between. In germline, CDR1 is LNHDA, CDR2 SQIVND (reference sequence). This CDR3 spans 12 amino acids. Here the CDR3 DNA reads TGTGCCAGCGAAACATGGGGCACTGAAGCTTTCTTT. Translation: CASETWGTEAFF.

This chain links TRBV3-1 (or the pseudogene TRBV3-2) with TRBJ1-1; D is ambiguous. Trimming pared 1 base from V and 5 bases from J, leaving 8 bases between. The germline CDR1 and CDR2 sequences are LGHDT and YNNKEL (reference sequence). This CDR3 is 13 amino acids long. In DNA form, the CDR3 reads TGTGCCAGCAGCCAAGTTCCATCTACTGAAGCTTTCTTT. Translating it yields CASSQVPSTEAFF.

The genes are TRBV5-1 and TRBJ1-4, with 10 bases identical to TRBD1. Per germline, CDR1 SGHRS and CDR2 YFSETQ. This CDR3 contains 15 residues. J was trimmed by 8 bases and V by 1 base; bases with no gene match: 5. The CDR3 DNA reads TGCGCCAGCAGCTTGAGTGGGACAGGGGAGGAAAAACTGTTTTTT. Protein: CASSLSGTGEEKLFF.

This clone was seen only once. The rearrangement uses TRBV4-3 and TRBJ2-7, with 8 nucleotides matching TRBD1. This CDR3 has 15 residues. CDR1 and CDR2 from the germline V gene are LGHNA and YSLEER. The V segment lost 3 bases and the J segment 2 bases; nucleotides outside the gene matches: 6. Written as DNA, the CDR3 is TGCGCCAGCAGCCAGGGAGAACAGGGGGCCTACGAGCAGTACTTC. It codes for CASSQGEQGAYEQYF.

The chain links TRBV20-1 to TRBJ2-5; D uncertain. CDR3 length equals 11 residues. Trimming removed 1 base from V and 5 bases from J, with 5 bases in between. The germline gives CDR1 DFQATT, CDR2 SNEGSKA (reference sequence). The DNA for the CDR3 is TGCAGTGCTAGAGCCCGGGAGACCCAGTACTTC. Translation gives CSARARETQYF.

This clone was recorded only once. This chain connects TRBV7-9 to TRBJ1-3, with unresolved D. Germline V CDR1 and CDR2: SEHNR, FQNEAQ (reference sequence). This CDR3 has 12 residues. The V end lost 5 bases, the J end lost 4 bases, and 6 bases lay between the germline ends. CDR3 sequence reads: CASSQQGNTIYF. The CDR3 DNA reads as TGTGCCAGCAGCCAACAGGGAAACACCATATATTTT.

This chain uses TRBV3-1 (or the pseudogene TRBV3-2) with TRBJ1-4, with TRBD1 matching 7 bases. CDR3 length: 15 amino acids. Germline V gene lookup returns CDR1 LGHDT and CDR2 YNNKEL (reference sequence). V trimming: 3 bases; J trimming: 1 base; junction bases outside the gene matches: 2. CDR3 protein: CASSHRGETNEKLFF. CDR3 bases: TGTGCCAGCAGCCACAGGGGGGAAACTAATGAAAAACTGTTTTTT.

This rearrangement joins TRBV4-1 to TRBJ2-7; D is undetermined. CDR3 length: 13 amino acids. Trimming took 0 bases from V and 7 from J, leaving 10 bases between them. The germline V gene has CDR1 MGHRA and CDR2 YSYEKL. This chain's CDR3 is CASSQDRVKEQYF. CDR3 sequence (DNA): TGCGCCAGCAGCCAAGATCGGGTTAAGGAGCAGTACTTC.

The sample holds one count of this clone. V gene TRBV7-9 combines with J gene TRBJ2-1; TRBD2 matches 7 bases. From germline, CDR1 is SEHNR and CDR2 FQNEAQ (reference sequence). This CDR3 is 16 amino acids long. After removal of 2 bases from V and 7 bases from J, the junction contained 11 bases not matched to a gene. Here the CDR3 reads CASSLSHGGIGNEQFF. In DNA, the CDR3 is TGTGCCAGCAGCTTAAGTCACGGGGGGATTGGGAATGAGCAGTTCTTC.